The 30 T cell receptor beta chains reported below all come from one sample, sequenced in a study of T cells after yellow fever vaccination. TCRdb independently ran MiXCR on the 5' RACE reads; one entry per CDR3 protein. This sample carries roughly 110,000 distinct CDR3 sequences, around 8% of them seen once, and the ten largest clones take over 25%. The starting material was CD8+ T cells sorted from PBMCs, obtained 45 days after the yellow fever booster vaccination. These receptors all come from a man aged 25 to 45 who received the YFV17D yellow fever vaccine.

The CDR3 is CSARDITAGTSYEQYF. CDR3 in DNA: TGCAGTGCTAGAGATATAACCGCCGGGACTAGCTACGAGCAGTACTTC. This chain uses TRBV20-1 with TRBJ2-7, with TRBD2 identical over 8 bases. This CDR3 region has 16 residues. Per germline, CDR1 DFQATT and CDR2 SNEGSKA (reference sequence). Unmatched junction bases numbered 10, after V lost 0 bases and J lost 3 bases.

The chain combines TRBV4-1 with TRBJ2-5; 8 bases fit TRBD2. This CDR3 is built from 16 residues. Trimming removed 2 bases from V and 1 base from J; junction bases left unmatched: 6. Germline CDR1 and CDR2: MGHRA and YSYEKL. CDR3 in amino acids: CASSQTSGGSQETQYF. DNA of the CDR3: TGCGCCAGCAGCCAAACTAGCGGAGGATCCCAAGAGACCCAGTACTTC.

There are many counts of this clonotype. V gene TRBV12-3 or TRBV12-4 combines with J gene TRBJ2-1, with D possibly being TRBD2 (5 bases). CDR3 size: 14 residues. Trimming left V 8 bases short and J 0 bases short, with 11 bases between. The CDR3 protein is CASSEVSSYNEQFF. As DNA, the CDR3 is TGTGCCAGCTCGGAGGTGAGCTCCTACAATGAGCAGTTCTTC.

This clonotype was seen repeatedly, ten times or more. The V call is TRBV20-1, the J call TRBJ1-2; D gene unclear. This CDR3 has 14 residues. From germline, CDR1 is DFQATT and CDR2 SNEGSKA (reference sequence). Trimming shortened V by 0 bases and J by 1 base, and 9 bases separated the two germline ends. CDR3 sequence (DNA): TGCAGTGCTAGAGATCTCGAGGTTAACTATGGCTACACCTTC. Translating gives CSARDLEVNYGYTF.

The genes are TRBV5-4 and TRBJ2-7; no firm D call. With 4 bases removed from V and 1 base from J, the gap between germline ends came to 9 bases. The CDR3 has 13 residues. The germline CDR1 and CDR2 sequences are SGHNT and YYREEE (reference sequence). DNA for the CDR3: TGTGCCAGCAGCCAAGACAATTCCTACGAGCAGTACTTC. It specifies CASSQDNSYEQYF.

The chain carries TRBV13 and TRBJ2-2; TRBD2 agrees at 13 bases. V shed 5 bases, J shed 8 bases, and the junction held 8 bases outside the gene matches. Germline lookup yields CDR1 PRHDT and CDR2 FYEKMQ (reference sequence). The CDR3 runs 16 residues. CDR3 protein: CASSPGLAGVGGELFF. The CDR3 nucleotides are TGTGCCAGCAGCCCTGGACTAGCGGGAGTAGGTGGGGAGCTGTTTTTT.

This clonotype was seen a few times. CDR3 sequence (DNA): TGTGCCAGCAGCCTTGCTTTTGGGACTTCCAATGAGCAGTTCTTC. Translated, it gives CASSLAFGTSNEQFF. The chain employs TRBV3-1 and TRBJ2-1, with D possibly TRBD2 on 6 matching bases. V dropped 4 bases and J dropped 6 bases, with 16 bases sitting between them. From germline, CDR1 is LGHDT and CDR2 YNNKEL (reference sequence). This CDR3 spans 15 amino acids.

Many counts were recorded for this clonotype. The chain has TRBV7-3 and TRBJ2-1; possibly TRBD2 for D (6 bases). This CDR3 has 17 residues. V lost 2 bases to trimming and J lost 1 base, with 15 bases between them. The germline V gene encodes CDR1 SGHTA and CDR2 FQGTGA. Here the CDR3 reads CASSLALRTNSYNEQFF. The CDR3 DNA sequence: TGTGCCAGCAGCTTAGCCCTTAGGACTAATTCCTACAATGAGCAGTTCTTC.

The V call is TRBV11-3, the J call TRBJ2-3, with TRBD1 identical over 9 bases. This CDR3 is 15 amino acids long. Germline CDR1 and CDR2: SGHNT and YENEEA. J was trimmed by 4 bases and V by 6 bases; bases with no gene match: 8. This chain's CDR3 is CASSNGQGRADTQYF. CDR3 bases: TGTGCCAGCAGTAATGGACAGGGGCGGGCAGATACGCAGTATTTT.

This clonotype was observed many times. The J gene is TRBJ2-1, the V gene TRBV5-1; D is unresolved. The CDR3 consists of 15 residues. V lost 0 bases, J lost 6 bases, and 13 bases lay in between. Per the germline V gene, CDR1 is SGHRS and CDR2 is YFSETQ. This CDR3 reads CASSLAGGRVNEQFF. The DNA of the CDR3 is TGCGCCAGCAGCTTGGCCGGTGGTAGGGTCAATGAGCAGTTCTTC.

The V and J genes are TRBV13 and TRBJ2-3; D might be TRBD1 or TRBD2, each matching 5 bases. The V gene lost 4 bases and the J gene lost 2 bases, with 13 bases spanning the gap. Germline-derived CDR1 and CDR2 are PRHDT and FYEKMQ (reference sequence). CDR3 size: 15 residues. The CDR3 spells CASSSSGPTTDTQYF. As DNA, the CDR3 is TGTGCCAGCAGCTCCTCGGGACCCACCACAGATACGCAGTATTTT.

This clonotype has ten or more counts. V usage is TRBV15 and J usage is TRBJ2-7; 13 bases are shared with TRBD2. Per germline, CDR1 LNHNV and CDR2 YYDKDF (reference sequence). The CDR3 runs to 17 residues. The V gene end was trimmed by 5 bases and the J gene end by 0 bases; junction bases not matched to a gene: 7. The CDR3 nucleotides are TGTGCCACCAGCGGAACGACTAGCGGGAGGCCCTCCTACGAGCAGTACTTC. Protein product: CATSGTTSGRPSYEQYF.

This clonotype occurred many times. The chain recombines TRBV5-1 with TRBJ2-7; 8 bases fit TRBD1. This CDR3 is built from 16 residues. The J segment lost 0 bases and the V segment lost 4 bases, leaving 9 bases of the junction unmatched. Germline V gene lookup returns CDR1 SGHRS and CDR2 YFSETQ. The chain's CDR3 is CASSLSFGTGSYEQYF. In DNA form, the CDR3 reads TGCGCCAGCAGCCTGAGCTTCGGGACAGGCTCCTACGAGCAGTACTTC.

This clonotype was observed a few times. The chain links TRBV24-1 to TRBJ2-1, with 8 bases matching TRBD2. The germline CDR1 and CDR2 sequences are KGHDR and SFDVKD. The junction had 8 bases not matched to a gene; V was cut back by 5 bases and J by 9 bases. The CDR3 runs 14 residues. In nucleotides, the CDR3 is TGTGCCACCAGTGGCCCAGCGGGAGATATTGAGCAGTTCTTC. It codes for CATSGPAGDIEQFF.

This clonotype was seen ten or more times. Here the CDR3 reads CASSLEPQVQETQYF. As DNA, the CDR3 is TGTGCCAGCAGCTTAGAACCCCAAGTACAAGAGACCCAGTACTTC. J is TRBJ2-5 and V is TRBV7-9; unclear D gene. Per germline, CDR1 SEHNR and CDR2 FQNEAQ (reference sequence). Trimming removed 1 base from V and 2 bases from J, with 11 bases in between. The CDR3 has 15 residues.

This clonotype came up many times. CDR3 residues: CSVEEWEETDTQYF. CDR3 DNA: TGCAGCGTTGAAGAGTGGGAGGAGACAGATACGCAGTATTTT. The rearrangement uses TRBV29-1 and TRBJ2-3, with D possibly being TRBD2 (6 bases). The CDR3 contains 14 residues. The germline CDR1 and CDR2 sequences are SQVTM and ANQGSEA. V gave up 0 bases and J gave up 3 bases, with 10 bases separating them.

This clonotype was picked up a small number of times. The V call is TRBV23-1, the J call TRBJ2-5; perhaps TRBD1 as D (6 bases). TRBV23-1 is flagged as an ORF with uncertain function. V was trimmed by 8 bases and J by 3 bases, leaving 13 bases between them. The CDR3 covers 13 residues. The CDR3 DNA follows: TGCGCCAGCGCAAAGGACAGAGAAGAGACCCAGTACTTC. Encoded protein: CASAKDREETQYF.

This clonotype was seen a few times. The CDR3 loop reads CASSFISGTVSYEQYF. The CDR3 nucleotides are TGTGCCAGCAGCTTCATTAGCGGGACCGTCTCCTACGAGCAGTACTTC. The gene calls are TRBV7-2 and TRBJ2-7; 8 nucleotides line up with TRBD2. The CDR3 extends over 16 amino acids. Germline CDR1 is SGHTA and CDR2 is FQGNSA. Trimming removed 3 bases from V and 0 bases from J; junction bases left unmatched: 7. Variable domain in full (rest from reference TRBV7-2 and TRBJ2-7): GAGVSQSPSNKVTEKGKDVELRCDPISGHTALYWYRQSLGQGLEFLIYFQGNSAPDKSGLPSDRFSAERTGGSVSTLTIQRTQQEDSAVYLCASSFISGTVSYEQYFGPGTRLTVT.

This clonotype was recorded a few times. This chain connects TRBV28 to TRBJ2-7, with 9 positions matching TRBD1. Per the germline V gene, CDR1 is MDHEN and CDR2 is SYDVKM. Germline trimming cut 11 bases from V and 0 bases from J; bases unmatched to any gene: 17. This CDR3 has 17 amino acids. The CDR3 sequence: CAVEQGAPLGVSYEQYF. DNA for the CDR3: TGTGCCGTAGAACAGGGGGCGCCGCTGGGAGTCTCCTACGAGCAGTACTTC.

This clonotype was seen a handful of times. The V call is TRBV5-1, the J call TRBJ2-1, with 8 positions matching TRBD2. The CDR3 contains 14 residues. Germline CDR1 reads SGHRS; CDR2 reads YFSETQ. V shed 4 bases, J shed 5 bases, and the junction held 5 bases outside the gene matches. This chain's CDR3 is CASSALAADNEQFF. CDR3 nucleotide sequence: TGCGCCAGCAGCGCACTAGCGGCGGACAATGAGCAGTTCTTC. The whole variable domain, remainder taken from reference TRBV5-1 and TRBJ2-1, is KAGVTQTPRYLIKTRGQQVTLSCSPISGHRSVSWYQQTPGQGLQFLFEYFSETQRNKGNFPGRFSGRQFSNSRSEMNVSTLELGDSALYLCASSALAADNEQFFGPGTRLTVL.

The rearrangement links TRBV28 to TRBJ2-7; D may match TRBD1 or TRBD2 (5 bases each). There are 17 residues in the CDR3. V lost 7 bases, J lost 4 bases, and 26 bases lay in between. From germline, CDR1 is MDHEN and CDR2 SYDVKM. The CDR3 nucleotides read TGTGCCAGCACTTCTTTAGGCCGGGACCTACAAGAATACGAGCAGTACTTC. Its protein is CASTSLGRDLQEYEQYF.

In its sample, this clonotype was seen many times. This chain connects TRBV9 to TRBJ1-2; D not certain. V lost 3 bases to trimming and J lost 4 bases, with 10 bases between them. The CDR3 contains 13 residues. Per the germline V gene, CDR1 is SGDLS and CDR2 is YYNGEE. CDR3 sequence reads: CASSGDTSYGYTF. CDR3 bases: TGTGCCAGCAGCGGAGACACCAGCTATGGCTACACCTTC.

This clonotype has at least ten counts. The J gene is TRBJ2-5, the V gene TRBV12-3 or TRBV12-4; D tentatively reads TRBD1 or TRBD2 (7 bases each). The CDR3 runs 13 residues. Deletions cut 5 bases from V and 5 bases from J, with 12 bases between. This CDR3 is CASSPGGGETQYF. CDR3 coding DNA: TGTGCCAGCAGTCCAGGGGGAGGGGAGACCCAGTACTTC.

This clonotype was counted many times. Here the CDR3 reads CASGDYPRLAQSYEQYF. CDR3 bases: TGTGCCAGCGGGGACTACCCCCGACTAGCGCAATCCTACGAGCAGTACTTC. The V call is TRBV28, the J call TRBJ2-7, with 8 bases fitting TRBD2. The CDR3 spans 17 residues. Per the germline V gene, CDR1 is MDHEN and CDR2 is SYDVKM. The junction had 16 bases not matched to a gene; V was cut back by 8 bases and J by 1 base.

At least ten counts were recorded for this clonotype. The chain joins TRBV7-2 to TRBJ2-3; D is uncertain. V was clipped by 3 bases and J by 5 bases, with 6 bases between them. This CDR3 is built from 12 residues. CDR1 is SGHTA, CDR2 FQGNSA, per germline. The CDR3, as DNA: TGTGCCAGCAGCTTGTTCGGAGATACGCAGTATTTT. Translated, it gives CASSLFGDTQYF.

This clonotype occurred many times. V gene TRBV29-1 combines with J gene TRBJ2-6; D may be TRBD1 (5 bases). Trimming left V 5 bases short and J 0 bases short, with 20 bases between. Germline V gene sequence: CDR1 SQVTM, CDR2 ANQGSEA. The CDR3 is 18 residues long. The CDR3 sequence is CSVTPVQEIFSGANVLTF. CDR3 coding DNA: TGCAGCGTTACGCCCGTACAGGAAATTTTCTCTGGGGCCAACGTCCTGACTTTC.

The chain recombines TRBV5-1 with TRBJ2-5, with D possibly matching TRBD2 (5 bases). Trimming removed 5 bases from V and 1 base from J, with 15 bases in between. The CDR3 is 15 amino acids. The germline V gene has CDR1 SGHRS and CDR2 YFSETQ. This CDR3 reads CASSTAEVGQETQYF. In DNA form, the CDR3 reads TGCGCCAGCAGTACGGCGGAGGTCGGCCAAGAGACCCAGTACTTC.

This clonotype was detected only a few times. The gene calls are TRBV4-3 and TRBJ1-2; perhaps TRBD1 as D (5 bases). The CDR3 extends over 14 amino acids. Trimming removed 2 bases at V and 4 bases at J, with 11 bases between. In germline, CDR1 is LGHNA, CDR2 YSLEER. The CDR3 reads CASSQQGAGYGYTF. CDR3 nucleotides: TGCGCCAGCAGCCAACAGGGAGCCGGCTATGGCTACACCTTC.

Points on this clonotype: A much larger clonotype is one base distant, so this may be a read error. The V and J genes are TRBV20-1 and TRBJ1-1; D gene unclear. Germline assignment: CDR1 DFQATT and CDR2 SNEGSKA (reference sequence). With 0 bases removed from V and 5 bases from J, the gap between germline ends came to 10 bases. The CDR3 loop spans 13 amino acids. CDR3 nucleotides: TGCAGTGCTAGAGATTTGGTGGGGACTGAAGCTTTCTTT. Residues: CSARDLVGTEAFF.

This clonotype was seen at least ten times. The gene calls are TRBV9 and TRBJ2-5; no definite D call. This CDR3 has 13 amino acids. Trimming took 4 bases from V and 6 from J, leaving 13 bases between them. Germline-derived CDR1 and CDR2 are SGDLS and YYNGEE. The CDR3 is CASSPPTVKTQYF. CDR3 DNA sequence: TGTGCCAGCAGCCCCCCCACGGTGAAGACCCAGTACTTC.